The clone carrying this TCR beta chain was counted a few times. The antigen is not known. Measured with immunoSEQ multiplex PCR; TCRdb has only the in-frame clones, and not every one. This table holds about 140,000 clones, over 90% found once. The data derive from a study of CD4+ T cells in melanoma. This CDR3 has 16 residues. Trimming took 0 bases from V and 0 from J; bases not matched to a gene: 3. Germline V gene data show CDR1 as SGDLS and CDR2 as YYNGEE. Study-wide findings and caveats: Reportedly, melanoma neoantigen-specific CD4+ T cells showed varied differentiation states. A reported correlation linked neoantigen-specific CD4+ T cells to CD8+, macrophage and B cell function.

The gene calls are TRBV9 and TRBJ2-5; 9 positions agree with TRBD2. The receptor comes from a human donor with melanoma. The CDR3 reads CASSVGSGGYQETQYF. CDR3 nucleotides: TGTGCCAGCAGCGTAGGCAGCGGGGGGTACCAAGAGACCCAGTACTTC. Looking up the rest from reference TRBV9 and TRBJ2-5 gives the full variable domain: DSGVTQTPKHLITATGQRVTLRCSPRSGDLSVYWYQQSLDQGLQFLIQYYNGEERAKGNILERFSAQQFPDLHSELNLSSLELGDSALYFCASSVGSGGYQETQYFGPGTRLLVL.